The 28 T cell receptor beta chains below all came from one sample that was sequenced in a study of yellow fever vaccine responses in identical twins (dated by TCRdb to the late 2010s). Preparation of the library involved RT-PCR. The data were produced on an Illumina HiSeq 2500. TCRdb reran the public reads through fastp at Q25 and MiXCR, keeping productive beta chains. Each record represents a unique CDR3 protein, reported with the most common genes and DNA among its rows. This sample gives a few thousand distinct CDR3 sequences in total; 65% to 80% of them show up just once. The top ten clones comprise less than 3.5% of the sample. The sequencing used T cells from blood (PBMCs), unsorted or a sorted subset (not recorded which), collected before or after yellow fever vaccination (not recorded which). All receptors come from a woman aged 18 to 35 who received the yellow fever vaccine. Donor details come from another sample of the same person, matched by shared clones.

The chain combines TRBV12-3 or TRBV12-4 with TRBJ2-4; TRBD1 agrees at 9 bases. The CDR3 totals 15 residues. The junction had 5 bases not matched to a gene; V was cut back by 3 bases and J by 5 bases. The CDR3 region is CASSFNRDRENIQYF. As DNA, the CDR3 is TGTGCCAGCAGTTTCAACCGGGACAGGGAAAACATTCAGTACTTC.

The CDR3 coding sequence is TGTGCCAGCAGCTCAGATGGACAGGGACTCTATGGCTACACCTTC. Residues: CASSSDGQGLYGYTF. This rearrangement joins TRBV7-1 to TRBJ1-2; 8 bases are shared with TRBD1. TRBV7-1 carries the ORF label, with uncertain function. There are 15 residues in the CDR3. Germline trimming cut 1 base from V and 4 bases from J; bases unmatched to any gene: 5.

The V gene is TRBV18, the J gene TRBJ2-7; no reliable D call. The germline gives CDR1 KGHSH, CDR2 LQKENI. V lost 3 bases and J 0 bases, leaving 6 bases between the germline ends. This CDR3 contains 13 residues. CDR3 bases: TGTGCCAGCTCACCTGGGGTCTCCTACGAGCAGTACGTC. It is translated as CASSPGVSYEQYV.

This clonotype was picked up a small number of times. The genes are TRBV28 and TRBJ2-7; D not certain. With 3 bases removed from V and 2 bases from J, the gap between germline ends came to 5 bases. The CDR3 covers 12 residues. The germline V gene encodes CDR1 MDHEN and CDR2 SYDVKM. The CDR3 DNA sequence: TGTGCCAGCAGTTTTCGCACCTACGAGCAGTACTTC. Translated: CASSFRTYEQYF.

This clonotype appeared a single time. CDR3 protein: CSGGQGAYEQFF. The CDR3 DNA follows: TGCAGCGGAGGACAGGGGGCTTATGAGCAGTTCTTC. V is TRBV29-1 and J is TRBJ2-1; TRBD1 aligns across 11 bases. With V trimmed by 7 bases and J by 8 bases, 4 bases remained unmatched. Germline CDR1 and CDR2: SQVTM and ANQGSEA. This CDR3 comprises 12 residues.

The rearrangement joins TRBV4-1 to TRBJ2-7; tentative D call: TRBD2 (5 bases). V lost 3 bases and J 1 base, leaving 13 bases between the germline ends. The CDR3 totals 15 residues. In germline, CDR1 is MGHRA, CDR2 YSYEKL. Here the CDR3 DNA reads TGCGCCAGCAGCCAGGAGGCAGTTAGGTCCTACGAGCAGTACGTC. It codes for CASSQEAVRSYEQYV.

This chain connects TRBV4-1 to TRBJ2-7; 7 bases map to TRBD1. Germline V lookup: CDR1 MGHRA, CDR2 YSYEKL. V shed 3 bases and J 0 bases; nucleotides not matched to a gene: 11. This CDR3 is 17 amino acids long. The CDR3 spells CASSQGSKGQLSYEQYF. The CDR3 DNA is TGCGCCAGCAGCCAGGGTTCTAAGGGACAGCTCTCCTACGAGCAGTACTTC.

The chain employs TRBV18 and TRBJ2-7; no firm D call. Trimming left V 4 bases short and J 1 base short, with 8 bases between. CDR3 length: 13 residues. Per germline, CDR1 KGHSH and CDR2 LQKENI. The CDR3, as DNA: TGTGCCAGCTCACGACCACAGTCCTACGAGCAGTACTTC. As protein: CASSRPQSYEQYF.

The V and J genes are TRBV5-1 and TRBJ1-1, with D perhaps matching TRBD1 (5 bases). V was shortened by 5 bases and J by 1 base, with 12 bases between the two germline ends. From germline, CDR1 is SGHRS and CDR2 YFSETQ. The CDR3 covers 14 residues. Here the CDR3 DNA reads TGCGCCAGCAGGGAAATCGGACAGAACACTGAAGCTTTCTTT. This codes for CASREIGQNTEAFF. Complete variable domain (other parts from reference TRBV5-1 and TRBJ1-1): KAGVTQTPRYLIKTRGQQVTLSCSPISGHRSVSWYQQTPGQGLQFLFEYFSETQRNKGNFPGRFSGRQFSNSRSEMNVSTLELGDSALYLCASREIGQNTEAFFGQGTRLTVV.

J is TRBJ2-1 and V is TRBV7-9; D assignment may be TRBD1 or TRBD2 (5 bases each). Germline CDR1 reads SEHNR; CDR2 reads FQNEAQ (reference sequence). This CDR3 spans 15 amino acids. Trimming pared 5 bases from V and 2 bases from J, leaving 13 bases between. The CDR3 here is CASSPRDQAYNEQFF. DNA of the CDR3: TGTGCCAGCAGCCCCCGGGACCAAGCCTACAATGAGCAGTTCTTC.

CDR3 sequence reads: CASSQDYGADTQYF. CDR3 coding DNA: TGTGCCAGCAGCCAGGACTATGGGGCAGATACGCAGTATTTT. The chain carries TRBV14 and TRBJ2-3; tentative D call: TRBD2 (6 bases). This CDR3 region has 14 residues. Per the germline V gene, CDR1 is SGHDN and CDR2 is FVKESK. Trimming shortened V by 3 bases and J by 4 bases, and 11 bases separated the two germline ends. The full variable domain, completed using reference TRBV14 and TRBJ2-3, is EAGVTQFPSHSVIEKGQTVTLRCDPISGHDNLYWYRRVMGKEIKFLLHFVKESKQDESGMPNNRFLAERTGGTYSTLKVQPAELEDSGVYFCASSQDYGADTQYFGPGTRLTVL.

This clonotype has a handful of counts. V gene TRBV10-1 combines with J gene TRBJ2-1, with TRBD2 identical over 7 bases. Germline CDR1 and CDR2: WNHNN and SYGVQD (reference sequence). This CDR3 is built from 15 residues. V gave up 4 bases and J gave up 6 bases; unmatched junction bases: 9. The CDR3 DNA sequence: TGCGCCAGCAGTGCTGGGGGGGGAGCGGGCAATGAGCAGTTCTTC. Translating gives CASSAGGGAGNEQFF.

This clonotype was seen more than once but under ten times. The gene calls are TRBV4-1 and TRBJ1-6; 7 nucleotides align to TRBD1. Trimming cost V 0 bases and J 4 bases; bases outside gene matches: 3. The germline gives CDR1 MGHRA, CDR2 YSYEKL. CDR3 size: 16 residues. Here the CDR3 DNA reads TGCGCCAGCAGCCAAGAGGAGGGACAGTATAATTCACCCCTCCACTTT. Translated: CASSQEEGQYNSPLHF.

V usage is TRBV2 and J usage is TRBJ2-5; 10 bases line up with TRBD2. CDR3 size: 16 residues. Germline V gene sequence: CDR1 SNHLY, CDR2 FYNNEI. J lost 2 bases, V lost 4 bases, and 7 bases had no gene match. The CDR3 is CASSGTSGRTQETQYF. The CDR3 DNA follows: TGTGCCAGCAGTGGGACTAGCGGCCGAACGCAAGAGACCCAGTACTTC.

The chain has TRBV29-1 and TRBJ2-7; TRBD2 is a possible D gene (5 bases). Trimming stripped 5 bases from V and 0 bases from J, with 11 bases between. This CDR3 has 13 amino acids. From germline, CDR1 is SQVTM and CDR2 ANQGSEA. CDR3 amino acids: CSVRTVNSYEQYF. The CDR3 DNA is TGCAGCGTTCGGACTGTAAACTCCTACGAGCAGTACTTC.

The chain uses TRBV29-1 and TRBJ1-1; D not resolved. V lost 4 bases, J lost 3 bases, and 12 bases lay in between. Germline-derived CDR1 and CDR2 are SQVTM and ANQGSEA. The CDR3 length is 13 residues. CDR3 sequence: CSVGSGLDTEAFF. The CDR3 DNA sequence: TGCAGCGTTGGTTCCGGGTTGGACACTGAAGCTTTCTTT.

Here the CDR3 reads CSVPGQGSYEQYF. CDR3 bases: TGCAGCGTTCCGGGACAGGGGTCCTACGAGCAGTACTTC. V is TRBV29-1 and J is TRBJ2-7, with TRBD1 matching 10 bases. There are 13 residues in the CDR3. V lost 5 bases to trimming and J lost 1 base; unmatched junction nucleotides: 2. Per the germline V gene, CDR1 is SQVTM and CDR2 is ANQGSEA.

This chain uses TRBV3-1 with TRBJ2-5, with D possibly being TRBD2 (6 bases). The CDR3 extends over 20 amino acids. Germline V gene data show CDR1 as LGHDT and CDR2 as YNNKEL (reference sequence). Trimming cost V 0 bases and J 0 bases, with 23 bases left between them. In DNA, the CDR3 is TGTGCCAGCAGCCAAGATGGGTTCTCCAAGGAGGGCGAGTACCAAGAGACCCAGTACTTC. It is translated as CASSQDGFSKEGEYQETQYF.

The chain employs TRBV7-8 and TRBJ2-7, with D maybe TRBD2 (6 bases). The CDR3 contains 14 residues. Deletions cut 8 bases from V and 0 bases from J, with 14 bases between. CDR1 is SGHVS, CDR2 FQNEAQ, per germline. The CDR3 DNA is TGTGCCAGCCTTCCGGGGGTCGGCTCCTACGAGCAGTACTTC. Its protein product is CASLPGVGSYEQYF.

This sequence joins TRBV2 and TRBJ1-2; D unresolved. The CDR3 extends over 12 amino acids. V was shortened by 7 bases and J by 6 bases, with 12 bases between the two germline ends. The germline gives CDR1 SNHLY, CDR2 FYNNEI. For the CDR3, the DNA is TGTGCCAGCACCCGGACGGCTGATGGCTACACCTTC. This sequence encodes CASTRTADGYTF.

The J gene is TRBJ1-1, the V gene TRBV4-1, with D possibly TRBD1 on 5 matching bases. V was pared by 4 bases and J by 1 base, with 16 bases between. The CDR3 is 16 amino acids. Germline CDR1 and CDR2: MGHRA and YSYEKL. The CDR3 region has the DNA TGCGCCAGCAGCCCCGGAAAGGGGAATTCGAACACTGAAGCTTTCTTT. Its translation is CASSPGKGNSNTEAFF.

This chain uses TRBV20-1 with TRBJ1-1; no reliable D call. Trimming took 7 bases from V and 5 from J, leaving 14 bases between them. The germline V gene encodes CDR1 DFQATT and CDR2 SNEGSKA (reference sequence). The CDR3 is 12 residues long. The CDR3 sequence: CSVGGEVTEAFF. The CDR3 DNA reads as TGCAGTGTAGGCGGTGAGGTGACTGAAGCTTTCTTT.

This clonotype was detected only once. The chain recombines TRBV2 with TRBJ2-2; the D gene is possibly TRBD2 (5 bases). Trimming stripped 3 bases from V and 6 bases from J, with 11 bases between. The CDR3 is 14 amino acids. Germline V CDR1 and CDR2: SNHLY, FYNNEI. The CDR3 loop reads CASSDHLAPGELFF. Here the CDR3 DNA reads TGTGCCAGCAGTGATCATCTAGCCCCCGGGGAGCTGTTTTTT.

This clonotype was counted only a few times. The V and J genes are TRBV10-3 and TRBJ2-7; D ambiguous. CDR3 length equals 15 residues. Trimming stripped 6 bases from V and 0 bases from J, with 15 bases between. The germline gives CDR1 ENHRY, CDR2 SYGVKD. CDR3 region: CAIRTSQLSSYEQYF. CDR3 bases: TGTGCCATCAGGACCTCCCAACTAAGCTCCTACGAGCAGTACTTC.

The rearrangement uses TRBV5-4 and TRBJ1-1; D is uncertain. Between the trimmed V and J ends, which lost 2 bases and 1 base, there was a span of 9 bases. Germline V lookup: CDR1 SGHNT, CDR2 YYREEE (reference sequence). The CDR3 extends over 14 amino acids. The CDR3 reads CASSFTQRNTEAFF. The CDR3 nucleotides are TGTGCCAGCAGCTTTACCCAGAGGAACACTGAAGCTTTCTTT.

The chain joins TRBV20-1 to TRBJ2-1; 9 bases fit TRBD2. Germline V CDR1 and CDR2: DFQATT, SNEGSKA (reference sequence). This CDR3 has 14 residues. V shed 5 bases, J shed 7 bases, and the junction held 9 bases outside the gene matches. The DNA of the CDR3 is TGCAGTGCTTATAGCGGGAGCCAAATTAATGAGCAGTTCTTC. Protein: CSAYSGSQINEQFF.

The genes are TRBV10-3 and TRBJ1-6, with D perhaps TRBD1 (6 bases). The ends were cut back, 6 bases at V and 3 bases at J, with 12 bases in the middle. The CDR3 spans 15 residues. Germline lookup yields CDR1 ENHRY and CDR2 SYGVKD. In DNA, the CDR3 is TGTGCCATCAGCCCCGAGGGGGGCTATAATTCACCCCTCCACTTT. It specifies CAISPEGGYNSPLHF.

The chain employs TRBV3-1 and TRBJ2-1, with 9 bases identical to TRBD2. The trim removed 1 base at V and 4 bases at J, leaving 11 bases unmatched. The CDR3 is made up of 18 amino acids. The V gene's germline CDR1 is LGHDT and CDR2 YNNKEL (reference sequence). CDR3 bases: TGTGCCAGCAGCCAAGTTCTTGACCCAGCGGGGGGTTACAATGAGCAGTTCTTC. Translation: CASSQVLDPAGGYNEQFF.